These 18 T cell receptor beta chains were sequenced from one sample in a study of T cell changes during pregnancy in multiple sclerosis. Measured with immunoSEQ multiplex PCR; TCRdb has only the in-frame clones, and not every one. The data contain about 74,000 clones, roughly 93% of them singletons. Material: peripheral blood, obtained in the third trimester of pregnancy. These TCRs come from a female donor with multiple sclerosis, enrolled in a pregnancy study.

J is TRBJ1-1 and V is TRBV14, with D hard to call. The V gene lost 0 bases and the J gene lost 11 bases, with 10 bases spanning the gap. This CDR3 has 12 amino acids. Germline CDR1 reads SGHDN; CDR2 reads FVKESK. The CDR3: CASSQDFVRAFF. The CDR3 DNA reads TGTGCCAGCAGCCAAGACTTTGTCAGGGCTTTCTTT.

The CDR3 nucleotides are TGTGCCAGCAGTTCCCGACAGGGGGTACGGAATCAGCCCCAGCATTTT. It specifies CASSSRQGVRNQPQHF. The chain uses TRBV28 and TRBJ1-5; 9 nucleotides align to TRBD1. The CDR3 length is 16 residues. CDR1 and CDR2 (germline): MDHEN, SYDVKM. V was clipped by 4 bases and J by 4 bases; unmatched bases: 8.

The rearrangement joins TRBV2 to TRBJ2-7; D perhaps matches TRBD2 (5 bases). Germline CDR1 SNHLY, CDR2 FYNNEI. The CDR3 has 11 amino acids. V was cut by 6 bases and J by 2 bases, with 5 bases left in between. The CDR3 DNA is TGTGCCAGCAGCGGGGCCTACGAGCAGTACTTC. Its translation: CASSGAYEQYF.

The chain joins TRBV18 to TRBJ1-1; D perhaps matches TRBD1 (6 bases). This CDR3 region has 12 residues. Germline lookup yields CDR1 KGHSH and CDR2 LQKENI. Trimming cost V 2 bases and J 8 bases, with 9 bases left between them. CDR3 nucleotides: TGTGCCAGCTCACCATATGACAGGGAAGCTTTCTTT. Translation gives CASSPYDREAFF.

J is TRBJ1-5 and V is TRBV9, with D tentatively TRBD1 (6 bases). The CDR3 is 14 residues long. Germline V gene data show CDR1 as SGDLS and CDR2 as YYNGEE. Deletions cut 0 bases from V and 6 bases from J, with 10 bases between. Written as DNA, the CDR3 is TGTGCCAGCAGCGTAGGGCGAGGGGGTCAGCCCCAGCATTTT. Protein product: CASSVGRGGQPQHF.

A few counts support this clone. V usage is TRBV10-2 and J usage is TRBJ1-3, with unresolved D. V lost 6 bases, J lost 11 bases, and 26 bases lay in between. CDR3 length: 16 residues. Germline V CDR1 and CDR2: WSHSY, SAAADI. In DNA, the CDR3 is TGCGCCAGCAGCGTCCCTCCAGGCGAAGGTGATTCATCCATATATTTT. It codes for CASSVPPGEGDSSIYF.

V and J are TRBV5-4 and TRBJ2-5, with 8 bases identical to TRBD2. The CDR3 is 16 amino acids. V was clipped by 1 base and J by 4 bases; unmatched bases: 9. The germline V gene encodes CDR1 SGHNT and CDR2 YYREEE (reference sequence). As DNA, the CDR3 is TGTGCCAGCAGCTTGAACTCGGGGGGGGCCGGAGAGACCCAGTACTTC. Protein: CASSLNSGGAGETQYF.

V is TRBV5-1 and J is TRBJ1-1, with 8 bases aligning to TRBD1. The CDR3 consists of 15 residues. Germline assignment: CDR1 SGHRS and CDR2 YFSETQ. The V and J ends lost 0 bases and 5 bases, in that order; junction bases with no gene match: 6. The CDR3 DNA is TGCGCCAGCAGCTTGGGGACAGGGTTTTTGACTGAAGCTTTCTTT. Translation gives CASSLGTGFLTEAFF.

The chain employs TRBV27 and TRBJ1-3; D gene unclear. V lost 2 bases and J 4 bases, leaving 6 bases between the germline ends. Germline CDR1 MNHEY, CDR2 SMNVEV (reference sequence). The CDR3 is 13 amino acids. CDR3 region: CASSLREGNTIYF. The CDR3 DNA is TGTGCCAGCAGTTTAAGGGAGGGAAACACCATATATTTT.

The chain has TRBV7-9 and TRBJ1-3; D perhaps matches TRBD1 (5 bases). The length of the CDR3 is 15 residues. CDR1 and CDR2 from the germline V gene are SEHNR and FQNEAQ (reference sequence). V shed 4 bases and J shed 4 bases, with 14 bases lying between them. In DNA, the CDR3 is TGTGCCAGCAGCTCCCTTCGGGGGTCGGGAAACACCATATATTTT. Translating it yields CASSSLRGSGNTIYF.

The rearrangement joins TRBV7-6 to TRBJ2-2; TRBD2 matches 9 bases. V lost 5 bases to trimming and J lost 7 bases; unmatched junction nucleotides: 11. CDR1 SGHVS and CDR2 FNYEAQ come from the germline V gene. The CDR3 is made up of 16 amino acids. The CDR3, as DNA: TGTGCCAGCAGCCCGACGGCGGGGGGGCCCAACGGGGAGCTGTTTTTT. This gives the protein CASSPTAGGPNGELFF.

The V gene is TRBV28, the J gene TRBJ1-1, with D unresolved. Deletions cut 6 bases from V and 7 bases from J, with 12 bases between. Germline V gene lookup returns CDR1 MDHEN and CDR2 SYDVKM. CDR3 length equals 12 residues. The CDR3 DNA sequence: TGTGCCAGCAGACCGACACTAGTTGAAGCTTTCTTT. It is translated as CASRPTLVEAFF.

This CDR3 is CASSSPDRDPVNTEAFF. CDR3 nucleotide sequence: TGTGCCAGCAGTTCCCCAGACAGGGACCCCGTGAACACTGAAGCTTTCTTT. The J gene is TRBJ1-1, the V gene TRBV2; the match to TRBD1 covers 7 bases. Germline CDR1 reads SNHLY; CDR2 reads FYNNEI. V shed 5 bases, J shed 0 bases, and the junction held 12 bases outside the gene matches. The CDR3 loop spans 17 amino acids.

The CDR3 sequence: CASSYPGGETQYF. The CDR3 DNA sequence: TGTGCCAGCAGCTACCCCGGGGGAGAGACCCAGTACTTC. This sequence joins TRBV7-9 and TRBJ2-5; D is possibly TRBD2 (6 bases). CDR1 is SEHNR, CDR2 FQNEAQ, per germline (reference sequence). V was pared by 4 bases and J by 4 bases, with 10 bases between. This CDR3 has 13 amino acids.

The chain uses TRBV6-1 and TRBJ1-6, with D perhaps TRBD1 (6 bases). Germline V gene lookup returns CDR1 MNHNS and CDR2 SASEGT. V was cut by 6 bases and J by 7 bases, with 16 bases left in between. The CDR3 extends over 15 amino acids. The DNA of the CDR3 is TGTGCCAGCAGCCAAAGGGGGGGCTGGAATTCACCCCTCCACTTT. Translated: CASSQRGGWNSPLHF.

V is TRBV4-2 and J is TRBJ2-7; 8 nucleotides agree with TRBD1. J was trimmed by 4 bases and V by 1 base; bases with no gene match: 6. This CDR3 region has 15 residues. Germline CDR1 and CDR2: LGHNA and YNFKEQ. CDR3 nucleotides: TGTGCCAGCAGCCAAGGGTGGACAGGGACGTACGAGCAGTACTTC. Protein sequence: CASSQGWTGTYEQYF.

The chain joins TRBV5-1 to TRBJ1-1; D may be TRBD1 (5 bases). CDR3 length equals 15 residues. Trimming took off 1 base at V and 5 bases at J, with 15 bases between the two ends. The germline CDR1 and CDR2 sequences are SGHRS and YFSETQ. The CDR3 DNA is TGCGCCAGCAGCTTGCTCGCCCCGGGGGGGACTGAAGCTTTCTTT. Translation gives CASSLLAPGGTEAFF.

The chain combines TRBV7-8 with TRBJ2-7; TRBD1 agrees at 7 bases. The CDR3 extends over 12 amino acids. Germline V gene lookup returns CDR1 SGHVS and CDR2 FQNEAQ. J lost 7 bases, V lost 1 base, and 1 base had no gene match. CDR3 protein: CASSLGDREQYF. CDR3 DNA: TGTGCCAGCAGCTTAGGGGACAGAGAGCAGTACTTC.